This T cell receptor beta chain was sequenced during a study of beta chain features in type 1 diabetes. General study results and limits: A moderate, significant TCRB CDR3 shortening appeared in type 1 diabetes across four CD4+ subsets. VDJ junctions in type 1 diabetes patients carried more deletions and fewer insertions. Any PCR bias toward short templates would affect both groups alike.

From germline, CDR1 is KGHSH and CDR2 LQKENI. The CDR3 sequence is 12 residues long. Trimming took off 3 bases at V and 7 bases at J, with 10 bases between the two ends. As for this clone: Its antigen remains unknown.

As every portion of the isolated RNA was reverse transcribed, the sequencing read expressed TCRB transcripts. Sequencing used immunoSEQ multiplex PCR; TCRdb keeps in-frame clones, though not all of them. In the table there are over 300,000 clones, 7% to 10% of which are singletons. Sequencing was carried out using central memory CD4+ T cells from blood. The TCR originated in a man aged 25-45 years with type 1 diabetes. The chain is built from TRBV18 and TRBJ2-7; D gene ambiguous. CDR3 sequence: CASSPQHSEQYF. The DNA of the CDR3 is TGTGCCAGCTCACCCCAACACTCTGAGCAGTACTTC.